This is a list of T cell receptor beta chains from one sample in a study of PD-L1 blockade in urothelial cancer. The repertoire was sequenced with immunoSEQ multiplex PCR; TCRdb's copy has only in-frame clones and lacks some. The data show around 100,000 clones, approximately 85% seen once. Here the sequenced sample was PBMCs, taken around atezolizumab (anti-PD-L1) treatment. All receptors come from a man aged 45-65 years with urothelial cancer. Each CDR3 is given with its conserved first and last residue.

v_gene: TRBV5-1; j_gene: TRBJ2-5; len: 14; CDR3aa: CASSPGTGLETQYF
v_gene: TRBV6-5; j_gene: TRBJ1-3; len: 14; CDR3aa: CASSFPTGTGAIYF
v_gene: TRBV19; j_gene: TRBJ2-1; len: 17; CDR3aa: CASSIVLGLAGGNEQFF
v_gene: TRBV9; j_gene: TRBJ2-1; len: 14; CDR3aa: CASSGTGSSFEQFF
v_gene: TRBV28; j_gene: TRBJ2-1; len: 16; CDR3aa: CASSPGLAGGYNEQFF
v_gene: TRBV28; j_gene: TRBJ2-5; len: 15; CDR3aa: CAIGGGQGGQETQYF
v_gene: TRBV25-1; j_gene: TRBJ2-5; len: 15; CDR3aa: CASSDHLTVQETQYF
v_gene: TRBV4-1; j_gene: TRBJ2-7; len: 15; CDR3aa: CASSSPGTSVYEQYF
v_gene: TRBV28; j_gene: TRBJ2-1; len: 14; CDR3aa: CASSVDNVGHEQFF
v_gene: TRBV6-6; j_gene: TRBJ2-2; len: 14; CDR3aa: CASSHLGKAGELFF
v_gene: TRBV6-5; j_gene: TRBJ2-5; len: 13; CDR3aa: CASRGQGGETQYF
v_gene: TRBV4-2; j_gene: TRBJ2-1; len: 14; CDR3aa: CASSQGGPGNEQFF
v_gene: TRBV6-5; j_gene: TRBJ2-3; len: 15; CDR3aa: CASSYLASSTDTQYF
v_gene: TRBV30; j_gene: TRBJ1-4; len: 11; CDR3aa: CAWRPSEKLFF
v_gene: TRBV30; j_gene: TRBJ1-6; len: 13; CDR3aa: CAWSSDRASPLHF
v_gene: TRBV18; j_gene: TRBJ2-3; len: 14; CDR3aa: CASSPNSPTDTQYF
v_gene: TRBV6-1; j_gene: TRBJ2-7; len: 13; CDR3aa: CASGGGQVDEQYF
v_gene: TRBV2; j_gene: TRBJ1-6; len: 14; CDR3aa: CASSVGQGGSPLHF
v_gene: TRBV6-4; j_gene: TRBJ2-2; len: 16; CDR3aa: CASSVAGMRNTGELFF
v_gene: TRBV5-1; j_gene: TRBJ2-5; len: 15; CDR3aa: CASSQGAGRRETQYF
v_gene: TRBV30; j_gene: TRBJ1-5; len: 13; CDR3aa: CAWSGQGAQPQHF
v_gene: TRBV29-1; j_gene: TRBJ2-7; len: 12; CDR3aa: CSVGPGVYEQYF
v_gene: TRBV6-6; j_gene: TRBJ1-4; len: 16; CDR3aa: CASSTRNPATNEKLFF
v_gene: TRBV30; j_gene: TRBJ1-4; len: 16; CDR3aa: CAWRGGAKARVEKLFF